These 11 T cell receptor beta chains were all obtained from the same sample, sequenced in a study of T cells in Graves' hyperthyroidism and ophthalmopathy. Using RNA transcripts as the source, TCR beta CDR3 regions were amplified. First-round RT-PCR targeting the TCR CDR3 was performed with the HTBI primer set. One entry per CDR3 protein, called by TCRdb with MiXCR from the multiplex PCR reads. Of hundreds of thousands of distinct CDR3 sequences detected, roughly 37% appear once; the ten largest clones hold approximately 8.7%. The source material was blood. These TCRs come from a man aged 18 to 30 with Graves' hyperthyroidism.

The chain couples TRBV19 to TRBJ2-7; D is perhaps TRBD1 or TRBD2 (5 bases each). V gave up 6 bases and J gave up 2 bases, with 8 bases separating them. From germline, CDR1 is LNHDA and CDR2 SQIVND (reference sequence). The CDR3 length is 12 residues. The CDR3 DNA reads TGTGCCAGTAGAGGGGAGCCCTACGAGCAGTACTTC. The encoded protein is CASRGEPYEQYF.

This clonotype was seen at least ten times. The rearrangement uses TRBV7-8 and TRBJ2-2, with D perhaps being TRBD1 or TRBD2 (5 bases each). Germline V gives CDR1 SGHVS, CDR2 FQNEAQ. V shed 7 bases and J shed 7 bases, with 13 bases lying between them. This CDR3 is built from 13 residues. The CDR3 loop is CASTRDGRGELFF. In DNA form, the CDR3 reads TGTGCCAGCACCCGGGACGGTCGCGGGGAGCTGTTTTTT.

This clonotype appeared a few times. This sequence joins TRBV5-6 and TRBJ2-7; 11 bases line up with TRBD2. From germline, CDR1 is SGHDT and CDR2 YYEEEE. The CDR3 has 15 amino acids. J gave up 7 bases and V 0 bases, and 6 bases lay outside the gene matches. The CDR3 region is CASSLGLAGLGEQYF. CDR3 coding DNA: TGTGCCAGCAGCTTGGGACTAGCGGGACTGGGGGAGCAGTACTTC.

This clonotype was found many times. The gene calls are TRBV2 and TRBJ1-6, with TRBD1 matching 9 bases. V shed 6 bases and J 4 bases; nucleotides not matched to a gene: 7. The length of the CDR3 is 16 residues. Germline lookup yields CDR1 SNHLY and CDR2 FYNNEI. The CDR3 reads CASRDDRGDYNSPLHF. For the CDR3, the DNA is TGTGCCAGCAGAGACGACAGGGGGGATTATAATTCACCCCTCCACTTT.

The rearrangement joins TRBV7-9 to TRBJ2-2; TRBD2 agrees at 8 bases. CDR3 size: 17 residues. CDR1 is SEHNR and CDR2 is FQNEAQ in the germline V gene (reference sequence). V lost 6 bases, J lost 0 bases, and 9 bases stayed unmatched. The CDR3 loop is CASSYSVAGPNTGELFF. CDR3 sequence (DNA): TGTGCCAGCAGTTACTCGGTAGCGGGGCCGAACACCGGGGAGCTGTTTTTT.

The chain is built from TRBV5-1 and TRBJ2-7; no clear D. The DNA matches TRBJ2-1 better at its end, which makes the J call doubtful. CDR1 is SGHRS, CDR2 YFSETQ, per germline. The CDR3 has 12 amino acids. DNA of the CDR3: TGCGCCAGCAGCTTGGAGCACAATGAGCAGTTCTTC. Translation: CASSLEHNEQFF.

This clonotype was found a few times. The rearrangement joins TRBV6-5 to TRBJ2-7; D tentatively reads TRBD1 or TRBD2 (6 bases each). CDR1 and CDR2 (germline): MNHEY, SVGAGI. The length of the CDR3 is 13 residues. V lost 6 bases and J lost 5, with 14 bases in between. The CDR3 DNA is TGTGCCAGCAGATCCGGGGGCAGCCACGAGCAGTACTTC. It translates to CASRSGGSHEQYF.

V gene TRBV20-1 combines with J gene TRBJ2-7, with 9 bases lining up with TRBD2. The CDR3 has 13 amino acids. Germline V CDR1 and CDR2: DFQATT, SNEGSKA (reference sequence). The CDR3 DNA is TGCAGCCAAGGGAGCGGGAGGTCCTACGAGCAGTACTTC. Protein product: CSQGSGRSYEQYF.

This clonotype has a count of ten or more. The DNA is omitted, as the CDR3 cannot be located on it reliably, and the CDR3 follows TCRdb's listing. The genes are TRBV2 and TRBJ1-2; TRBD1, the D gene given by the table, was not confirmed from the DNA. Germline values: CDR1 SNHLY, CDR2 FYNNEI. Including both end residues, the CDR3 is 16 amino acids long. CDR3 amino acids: CASSGRFGAGGYGYTF.

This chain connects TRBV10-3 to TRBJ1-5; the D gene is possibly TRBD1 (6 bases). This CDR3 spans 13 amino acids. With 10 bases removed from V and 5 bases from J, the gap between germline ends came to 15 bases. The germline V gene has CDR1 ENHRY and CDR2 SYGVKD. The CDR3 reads CATRRDIDQPQHF. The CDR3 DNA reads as TGTGCCACGAGGCGGGACATTGATCAGCCCCAGCATTTT.

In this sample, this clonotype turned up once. The CDR3 spells CASSPNRVGAFF. The CDR3 nucleotides read TGTGCCAGCAGCCCGAACAGGGTCGGGGCTTTCTTT. The rearrangement joins TRBV11-2 to TRBJ1-1; tentative D call: TRBD1 (6 bases). Looked up from germline, CDR1 is SGHAT and CDR2 is FQNNGV. The CDR3 spans 12 residues. Trimming shortened V by 5 bases and J by 11 bases, and 15 bases separated the two germline ends.